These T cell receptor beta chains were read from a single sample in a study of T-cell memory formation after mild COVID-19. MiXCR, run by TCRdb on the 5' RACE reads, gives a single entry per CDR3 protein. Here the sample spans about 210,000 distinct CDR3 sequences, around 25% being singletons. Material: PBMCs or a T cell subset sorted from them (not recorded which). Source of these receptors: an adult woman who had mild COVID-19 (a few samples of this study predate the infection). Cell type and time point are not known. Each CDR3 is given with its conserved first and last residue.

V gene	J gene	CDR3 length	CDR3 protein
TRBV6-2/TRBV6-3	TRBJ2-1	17	CASSPGPSQLSYNEQFF
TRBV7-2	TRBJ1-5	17	CASSLTGGAGSNQPQHF
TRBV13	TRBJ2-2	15	CASSPRAGFPGELFF
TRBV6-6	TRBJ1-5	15	CASSYSGQGRQPQHF
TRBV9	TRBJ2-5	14	CASSVGTTQETQYF
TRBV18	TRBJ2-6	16	CASSPYPSSGANVLTF
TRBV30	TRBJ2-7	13	CACGMDRPYEQYF
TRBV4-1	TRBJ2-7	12	CASSQDFEEQYF
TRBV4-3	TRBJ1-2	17	CASSQILQGMMNYGYTF
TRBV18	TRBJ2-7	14	CASSPRTDSYEQYF
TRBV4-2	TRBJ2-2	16	CASSPSSGANTGELFF
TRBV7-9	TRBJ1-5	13	CASSSASRQPQHF
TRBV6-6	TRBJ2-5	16	CASSIYSGTGQETQYF
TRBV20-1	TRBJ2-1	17	CSAPGTSGSQTYNEQFF
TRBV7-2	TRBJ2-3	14	CASSLEGDTDTQYF
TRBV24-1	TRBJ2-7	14	CATSDSSGNYEQYF
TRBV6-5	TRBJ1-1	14	CASSYSIRNTEAFF
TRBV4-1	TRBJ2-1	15	CASRGGGSSYNEQFF
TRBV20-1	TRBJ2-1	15	CSAVVAGGYYSEQFF
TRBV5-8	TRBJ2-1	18	CASSLAGLAGVNAGEQFF
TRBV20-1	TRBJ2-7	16	CSARDGVGTGSYEQYF
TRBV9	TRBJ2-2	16	CASSSSGSPNTGELFF
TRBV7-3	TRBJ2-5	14	CASSLTGGEKTQYF
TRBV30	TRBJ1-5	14	CAWSGGDYNQPQHF
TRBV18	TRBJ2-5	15	CASSVQRRTQETQYF
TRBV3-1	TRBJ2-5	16	CASSQGLTSGKETQYF
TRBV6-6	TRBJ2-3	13	CASTQRGTDTQYF
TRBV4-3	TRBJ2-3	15	CASSQGDRAADTQYF
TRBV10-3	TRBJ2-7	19	CAISAPIRGLAGVTYEQYF
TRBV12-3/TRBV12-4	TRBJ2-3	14	CASSWDFSRGTQYF
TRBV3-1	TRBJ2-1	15	CASSQGSPSYNEQFF
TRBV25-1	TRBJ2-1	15	CASSDWAVGNNEQFF
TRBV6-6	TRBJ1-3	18	CASSKPVILVAEGNTIYF
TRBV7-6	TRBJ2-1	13	CASSSGLYNEQFF
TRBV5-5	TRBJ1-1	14	CASSWTGGGTEAFF
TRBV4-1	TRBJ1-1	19	CASSPFSGAGSLLDTEAFF
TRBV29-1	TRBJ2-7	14	CSVSSTRKTYEQYF
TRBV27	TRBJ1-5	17	CASRPSGAPSINQPQHF
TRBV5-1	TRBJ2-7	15	CASRDTGTGGDEQYF
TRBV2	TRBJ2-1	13	CASSEGPPNEQFF